This T cell receptor (beta chain) was obtained from a study of STAT5B mutations in CD4+ large granular lymphocyte leukemia (dated 2022 in TCRdb). For context, the study as a whole: Among the healthy controls, the CDR3 'QG' motif was associated with a particular HLA allele. The study compared the TCRbeta repertoires of patients with CD4+ T-cell large granular lymphocyte leukemia against the TCRbeta repertoires of healthy blood donors. Flow cytometry performed on FACSCanto II or FACSVerse showed that the purified fractions had more than 95% purity among lymphocytes.

CDR1 and CDR2 were assigned from the germline V gene as MDHEN and SYDVKM. The CDR3, cysteine through phenylalanine, is 13 amino acids long. Only CDR3 DNA remains: 39 bases, in frame from the first base. The germline V and J ends show losses of 5 bases and 11 bases respectively, and no gene match explains 11 bases of the junction. Results and caveats for the whole study, not just this receptor: Main leukemic clonotypes were private to each patient, although around 24% of the main leukemic clonotypes were found at low frequency in the non-leukemic repertoires of other patients. TRBV06-family usage was enriched among the top patient clones (8/27) compared with healthy controls (2/35). Data were not HLA-matched; higher clonality in CD4+ versus CD8+ T-LGLL could reflect the relatively small sample size. Compared with healthy CD4+ repertoires, CD4-sorted patient repertoires appeared more clonal, and this difference remained even after the putative leukemic clones were removed.

The immunoSEQ assay at survey resolution was used to sequence TCRbeta rearrangements from genomic DNA. The original methods were these. In the TCR sequencing data, the lowest productive clonotype frequency that could be detected was 2.59 x 10-5. Only productive TCRbeta rearrangements, meaning sequences that were complete and in-frame, were kept for the analyses. Clonality for each sample was calculated as Simpson clonality in the immunoSEQ Analyzer version 3.0. Clones were categorized by frequency as very rare, small, medium, large (1-20%) or hyperexpanded (>20%). Generation probabilities were estimated with OLGA 1.2.3, V-gene circos plots were made with VDJtools, specificities were looked up in VDJdb, and CDR3 motifs were identified with GLIPH. TCRdb took this table from immuneACCESS and kept in-frame rearrangements with V and J called. Such tables lack part of the clones; where checked against another copy, unresolved V genes explain under half of the gap, and the rest is unexplained. From that table come the V and J calls and clone size; the DNA was used to work out D and trimming. For this sample there are tens of thousands of clones; roughly four fifths appear just once. The ten biggest clones cover 3.6% of the sample.

Buffy coats from some 35 blood donors, supplied by the Finnish Red Cross blood service, were used as healthy controls. All TCR-sequenced material derived from peripheral blood: patient blood samples and healthy donor buffy coats. Ficoll-Hypaque gradient centrifugation was used to isolate peripheral blood mononuclear cells. For the healthy controls, CD4+ cells were obtained from buffy coats by magnetic purification. The Gentra Puregene Cell and Tissue kit was used for genomic DNA extraction, and quantification was performed on a Qubit 2.0 fluorometer. This clone was seen just once. No antigen is known for it. Base qualities are not recorded, but no much larger clone differs from it by a single base.

The receptor was isolated from a human donor in good health. Rearrangement joined TRBV28 to TRBJ1-2, with TRBD1 matching 7 junction bases. Specimen: CD4+ T cells from blood buffy coats. At the DNA level, the sequence is TGTGCCAGCAGTCCGAACAGGGGTGGGGGATACACCTTC. Translated, this is CASSPNRGGGYTF.